These 31 T cell receptor beta chains came from one sample sequenced in a study of T cells in Graves' hyperthyroidism and ophthalmopathy. The investigators amplified TCR beta CDR3 regions from RNA transcripts. With the HTBI primer set, the TCR CDR3 went through a first round of RT-PCR. A single record per CDR3 protein comes from TCRdb applying MiXCR to the multiplex PCR reads. The profile shows about 260,000 distinct CDR3 sequences, about 15% of them singletons. Sequenced input: blood. These receptors all stem from a woman aged 18 to 35 with Graves' ophthalmopathy.

This clonotype was counted at least ten times. This sequence joins TRBV5-1 and TRBJ2-2; 9 positions agree with TRBD2. V lost 4 bases, J lost 4 bases, and 5 bases stayed unmatched. This CDR3 region has 15 residues. Germline V gene data show CDR1 as SGHRS and CDR2 as YFSETQ. The CDR3 DNA is TGCGCCAGCAGCGCGGGACTAGCTCTCACCGGGGAGCTGTTTTTT. Its translation is CASSAGLALTGELFF.

As for this clonotype: A much larger clone differs by one base, so this may be a read error. The chain links TRBV15 to TRBJ1-4, with 8 bases identical to TRBD1. CDR3 length equals 14 residues. The V gene end was trimmed by 4 bases and the J gene end by 8 bases; junction bases not matched to a gene: 6. The V gene's germline CDR1 is LNHNV and CDR2 YYDKDF (reference sequence). The CDR3 is CATSTGTGWEKLFF. The CDR3 DNA reads TGTGCCACCAGCACTGGGACAGGCTGGGAAAAACTGTTTTTT.

At least ten counts were recorded for this clonotype. An end of the junction differs from the germline gene, which may be a read error. The V gene is TRBV5-1, the J gene TRBJ2-3, with unresolved D. The length of the CDR3 is 12 residues. Germline CDR1 and CDR2: SGHRS and YFSETQ. CDR3: CASSLSTDTQYF. In nucleotides, the CDR3 is TGTGCCAGCTCACTTAGCACAGATACGCAGTATTTT.

At least ten counts were recorded for this clonotype. V usage is TRBV27 and J usage is TRBJ2-1; tentatively, D is TRBD2 (5 bases). The CDR3 covers 12 residues. The ends were cut back, 4 bases at V and 10 bases at J, with 11 bases in the middle. In germline, CDR1 is MNHEY, CDR2 SMNVEV (reference sequence). The CDR3 DNA is TGTGCCAGCAGTTCAACCGAGCGGGAGCAGTTCTTC. Translation gives CASSSTEREQFF.

This clonotype was observed at least ten times. The V and J genes are TRBV7-2 and TRBJ2-1; TRBD2 agrees at 11 bases. V lost 2 bases, J lost 9 bases, and 12 bases stayed unmatched. CDR1 is SGHTA, CDR2 FQGNSA, per germline. This CDR3 is built from 17 residues. The CDR3 nucleotides are TGTGCCAGCAGCTTAAATCGCGGCGGGCTAGCGGGAGGTGAGCAGTTCTTC. It yields the protein CASSLNRGGLAGGEQFF.

This clonotype was found many times. V usage is TRBV30 and J usage is TRBJ2-7, with no clear D. Trimming took 0 bases from V and 4 from J, leaving 7 bases between them. CDR3 length equals 12 residues. Germline V lookup: CDR1 GTSNPN, CDR2 SVGIG (reference sequence). This chain's CDR3 is CAWSVGSYEQYF. The CDR3 coding sequence is TGTGCCTGGAGTGTAGGAAGTTACGAGCAGTACTTC.

DNA for the CDR3: TGCAGTGCTAGTCGACCGGGGCTCTGGAACTATGGCTACACCTTC. Translation gives CSASRPGLWNYGYTF. V gene TRBV20-1 combines with J gene TRBJ1-2; tentatively, D is TRBD1 (5 bases). Trimming shortened V by 3 bases and J by 2 bases, and 16 bases separated the two germline ends. The CDR3 consists of 15 residues. Germline lookup yields CDR1 DFQATT and CDR2 SNEGSKA (reference sequence).

This clonotype was counted many times. This chain uses TRBV19 with TRBJ2-7; tentatively, D is TRBD2 (7 bases). Germline V gene sequence: CDR1 LNHDA, CDR2 SQIVND (reference sequence). This CDR3 has 14 residues. V was clipped by 6 bases and J by 4 bases, with 16 bases between them. The chain's CDR3 is CASRAARGRYEQYF. The CDR3, as DNA: TGTGCCAGTAGAGCCGCGCGGGGGCGATACGAGCAGTACTTC.

This clonotype was seen ten or more times. This chain connects TRBV7-2 to TRBJ2-7; weak D call: TRBD2 (7 bases). The V end lost 0 bases, the J end lost 1 base, and 13 bases lay between the germline ends. This CDR3 is 16 amino acids long. CDR1 is SGHTA and CDR2 is FQGNSA in the germline V gene. The CDR3 DNA follows: TGTGCCAGCAGCTTAGCGGGAGGGGGAGTTTCCTACGAGCAGTACTTC. The encoded protein is CASSLAGGGVSYEQYF.

The chain recombines TRBV2 with TRBJ2-7; TRBD2 aligns across 13 bases. The germline V gene encodes CDR1 SNHLY and CDR2 FYNNEI. V shed 5 bases and J 5 bases; nucleotides not matched to a gene: 9. CDR3 size: 16 residues. CDR3 protein: CASSPLGLAGNHEQYF. DNA for the CDR3: TGTGCCAGCAGTCCGTTGGGACTAGCGGGGAATCACGAGCAGTACTTC.

This clonotype was observed many times. In DNA, the CDR3 is TGTGCCAGCAGCATGGGACAGGGGGCTGCAGCTAATGAAAAACTGTTTTTT. It is translated as CASSMGQGAAANEKLFF. The rearrangement uses TRBV7-8 and TRBJ1-4; TRBD1 matches 12 bases. The CDR3 consists of 17 residues. Germline-derived CDR1 and CDR2 are SGHVS and FQNEAQ. V shed 5 bases, J shed 3 bases, and the junction held 7 bases outside the gene matches.

Ten or more counts support this clonotype. The chain is built from TRBV7-2 and TRBJ2-7; 7 bases are a match to TRBD2. Germline CDR1 SGHTA, CDR2 FQGNSA. With V trimmed by 4 bases and J by 2 bases, 8 bases remained unmatched. This CDR3 spans 15 amino acids. CDR3 residues: CASSSRREAAYEQYF. The CDR3 DNA is TGTGCCAGCAGCTCTAGACGGGAGGCAGCCTACGAGCAGTACTTC.

A remark on this clonotype: Possible read error: a much larger clone is one base away. Without the conserved terminal phenylalanine or tryptophan, this CDR3 likely stems from a read error. V is TRBV6-2 or TRBV6-3 and J is TRBJ2-7; 8 nucleotides agree with TRBD1. V trimming: 5 bases; J trimming: 4 bases; junction bases outside the gene matches: 10. The CDR3 loop spans 15 amino acids. Germline values: CDR1 MNHEY, CDR2 SVGEGT. The CDR3 coding sequence is TGTGCCAGCAGTGTCACCGGGACAGGATTATACGAGCAGTACTCC. It is translated as CASSVTGTGLYEQYS.

At least ten counts were recorded for this clonotype. The gene calls are TRBV12-3 or TRBV12-4 and TRBJ2-6; D gene uncertain. The length of the CDR3 is 15 residues. V was pared by 5 bases and J by 2 bases, with 10 bases between. The CDR3 DNA reads TGTGCCAGCAGTCGCAGCAGTGCTGGGGCCAACGTCCTGACTTTC. This encodes CASSRSSAGANVLTF.

This clonotype was recorded at least ten times. The J gene is TRBJ2-3, the V gene TRBV7-9; 8 nucleotides match TRBD1. V lost 2 bases, J lost 1 base, and 2 bases stayed unmatched. The V gene's germline CDR1 is SEHNR and CDR2 FQNEAQ (reference sequence). This CDR3 has 15 residues. The CDR3 region is CASSLSGQGTDTQYF. CDR3 DNA: TGTGCCAGCAGCTTATCGGGACAGGGCACAGATACGCAGTATTTT.

The table lists this clonotype with many counts. The gene calls are TRBV12-3 or TRBV12-4 and TRBJ2-5; maybe TRBD2 (6 bases). The ends were cut back, 5 bases at V and 2 bases at J, with 12 bases in the middle. The CDR3 has 14 residues. Here the CDR3 reads CASSPQRVQETQYF. The CDR3 bases are TGTGCCAGCAGTCCTCAGCGGGTTCAAGAGACCCAGTACTTC.

Many counts were recorded for this clonotype. The genes are TRBV7-2 and TRBJ2-1; tentatively, D is TRBD2 (5 bases). The germline CDR1 and CDR2 sequences are SGHTA and FQGNSA. V gave up 2 bases and J gave up 4 bases, with 15 bases separating them. This CDR3 comprises 16 residues. In DNA form, the CDR3 reads TGTGCCAGCAGCTTACGAGGGCAAGACCATTACAATGAGCAGTTCTTC. It yields the protein CASSLRGQDHYNEQFF. The full variable domain, completed using reference TRBV7-2 and TRBJ2-1, is GAGVSQSPSNKVTEKGKDVELRCDPISGHTALYWYRQSLGQGLEFLIYFQGNSAPDKSGLPSDRFSAERTGGSVSTLTIQRTQQEDSAVYLCASSLRGQDHYNEQFFGPGTRLTVL.

The chain combines TRBV12-3 or TRBV12-4 with TRBJ1-2, with 11 positions matching TRBD1. CDR3 length equals 16 residues. V lost 5 bases and J lost 5; bases outside the gene matches: 10. The CDR3 DNA reads as TGTGCCAGCAGTCTATACCTCCGGGACAGGGGGTATGGCTACACCTTC. This translates into CASSLYLRDRGYGYTF.

This clonotype was detected ten times or more. The chain uses TRBV7-9 and TRBJ2-2; 8 bases match TRBD2. This CDR3 is 16 amino acids long. The germline V gene encodes CDR1 SEHNR and CDR2 FQNEAQ (reference sequence). V was clipped by 5 bases and J by 4 bases; unmatched bases: 9. CDR3 loop: CASSQPAGGGTGELFF. Written as DNA, the CDR3 is TGTGCCAGCAGCCAGCCCGCGGGGGGAGGCACCGGGGAGCTGTTTTTT.

This clonotype was recorded many times. This rearrangement joins TRBV4-3 to TRBJ2-1, with D perhaps matching TRBD2 (6 bases). CDR1 is LGHNA and CDR2 is YSLEER in the germline V gene. This CDR3 has 16 residues. The V end lost 1 base, the J end lost 6 bases, and 16 bases lay between the germline ends. This chain's CDR3 is CASSQGAGLSSNEQFF. The CDR3 DNA sequence: TGCGCCAGCAGCCAAGGGGCGGGACTCTCAAGCAATGAGCAGTTCTTC.

The chain has TRBV30 and TRBJ1-2; TRBD1 matches at 7 bases. CDR1 and CDR2 (germline): GTSNPN, SVGIG (reference sequence). The CDR3 totals 14 residues. V gave up 5 bases and J gave up 2 bases; unmatched junction bases: 8. The CDR3 coding sequence is TGTGCCTGGGATCCGGGACAGATCAACTATGGCTACACCTTC. Encoded protein: CAWDPGQINYGYTF.

At least ten counts were recorded for this clonotype. V and J are TRBV2 and TRBJ2-2; 15 bases match TRBD2. This CDR3 is 20 amino acids long. Germline loops: CDR1 SNHLY, CDR2 FYNNEI. V dropped 3 bases and J dropped 2; count of bases not matched to a gene: 10. The DNA of the CDR3 is TGTGCCAGCAGTGATTCACTTGGGACTAGCGGGGGGTCAAACACCGGGGAGCTGTTTTTT. Protein: CASSDSLGTSGGSNTGELFF.

This clonotype was counted at least ten times. This rearrangement joins TRBV5-1 to TRBJ1-2; the D is unclear. The CDR3 totals 13 residues. V was shortened by 3 bases and J by 5 bases, with 11 bases between the two germline ends. Germline V gene lookup returns CDR1 SGHRS and CDR2 YFSETQ. The CDR3 loop is CASSSSLVYGYTF. Here the CDR3 DNA reads TGCGCCAGCAGCTCGAGCCTGGTTTATGGCTACACCTTC.

This clonotype appeared many times. The CDR3 region is CASSPLVGAATDTQYF. Here the CDR3 DNA reads TGTGCCAGCAGCCCCCTTGTCGGGGCCGCCACAGATACGCAGTATTTT. The chain uses TRBV7-9 and TRBJ2-3, with D perhaps assigned TRBD1 or TRBD2 (5 bases each). CDR1 is SEHNR and CDR2 is FQNEAQ in the germline V gene (reference sequence). Trimming stripped 5 bases from V and 2 bases from J, with 17 bases between. The CDR3 loop spans 16 amino acids.

In its sample, this clonotype was seen many times. This chain links TRBV27 with TRBJ1-2; the D is unclear. There are 13 residues in the CDR3. The germline CDR1 and CDR2 sequences are MNHEY and SMNVEV (reference sequence). V shed 5 bases and J shed 6 bases, with 13 bases lying between them. CDR3 amino acids: CASSVRGRNGYTF. CDR3 nucleotide sequence: TGTGCCAGCAGTGTACGGGGTCGGAATGGCTACACCTTC.

This clonotype has a count of ten or more. This rearrangement joins TRBV10-1 to TRBJ2-5; D tentatively fits TRBD1 or TRBD2 (5 bases each). This CDR3 has 13 amino acids. The V end was cut by 3 bases, the J end by 7 bases, with 12 bases between. From germline, CDR1 is WNHNN and CDR2 SYGVQD (reference sequence). As DNA, the CDR3 is TGCGCCAGCAGTGAAACAGGCCGGGGGACCCAGTACTTC. This encodes CASSETGRGTQYF.

This clonotype was recorded at least ten times. The rearrangement joins TRBV30 to TRBJ2-1; 10 bases line up with TRBD2. The germline CDR1 and CDR2 sequences are GTSNPN and SVGIG (reference sequence). The CDR3 length is 15 residues. Trimming cost V 3 bases and J 6 bases; bases outside gene matches: 8. CDR3 in amino acids: CAWRRTSGFLNEQFF. The CDR3 coding sequence is TGTGCCTGGAGGAGGACTAGCGGCTTCCTCAATGAGCAGTTCTTC.

In its sample, this clonotype was seen many times. The chain has TRBV7-2 and TRBJ2-1; D is ambiguous. The V end lost 1 base, the J end lost 1 base, and 8 bases lay between the germline ends. Germline CDR1 is SGHTA and CDR2 is FQGNSA. The CDR3 has 15 residues. This CDR3 is CASSLDRGSYNEQFF. The DNA of the CDR3 is TGTGCCAGCAGCTTAGACCGTGGTTCCTACAATGAGCAGTTCTTC.

The chain has TRBV7-9 and TRBJ2-3; 12 positions match TRBD2. Germline lookup yields CDR1 SEHNR and CDR2 FQNEAQ (reference sequence). CDR3 size: 17 residues. Losses at the gene ends were 1 base for V and 0 bases for J; bases not matched to a gene: 2. The DNA for the CDR3 is TGTGCCAGCAGCTTAGGGACTAGCGGGGCTAGCACAGATACGCAGTATTTT. It encodes CASSLGTSGASTDTQYF.

This clonotype has a count of ten or more. This sequence joins TRBV29-1 and TRBJ2-3, with D tentatively TRBD2 (6 bases). The V end lost 2 bases, the J end lost 2 bases, and 17 bases lay between the germline ends. The CDR3 has 16 residues. Germline CDR1 and CDR2: SQVTM and ANQGSEA. CDR3 nucleotides: TGCAGCGTTGAAATTGGAGCGGGTAGCTACACAGATACGCAGTATTTT. Protein: CSVEIGAGSYTDTQYF.

About this clonotype itself: Relative to the germline gene, one junction end is altered; a read error may explain this. The chain has TRBV5-1 and TRBJ2-2; 8 bases match TRBD2. The CDR3 is made up of 15 amino acids. Germline CDR1 and CDR2: SGHRS and YFSETQ. In nucleotides, the CDR3 is TGTGCCACAAACTCCGGGACTAGAGGGGCCGGGGAGCTGTTTTTT. Its translation is CATNSGTRGAGELFF. The full variable domain, in which reference TRBV5-1 and TRBJ2-2 provide the parts outside the CDR3, is KAGVTQTPRYLIKTRGQQVTLSCSPISGHRSVSWYQQTPGQGLQFLFEYFSETQRNKGNFPGRFSGRQFSNSRSEMNVSTLELGDSALYLCATNSGTRGAGELFFGEGSRLTVL.